A single sample gave rise to the 32 T cell receptor beta chains below, sequenced in a study of human T cells and chemical hapten exposure. TCRdb reanalysed the RACE reads using MiXCR and keeps one entry per CDR3 protein. The sample records a few hundred thousand distinct CDR3 sequences, almost 8% being singletons. The time point here: pre-sensitization, week 0. As for treatment: therapeutic diphenylcyclopropenone sensitization with weekly scalp DPC. The sample here was whole blood, taken in connection with sensitization to the hapten diphenylcyclopropenone (DPC). These receptors all come from a man between 18 and 29 years old with alopecia areata. Some clones in this sample may be carry-over from other donors' samples.

The chain recombines TRBV4-3 with TRBJ2-1; D is ambiguous. In germline, CDR1 is LGHNA, CDR2 YSLEER. V dropped 0 bases and J dropped 5 bases, with 5 bases sitting between them. This CDR3 region has 13 residues. CDR3 coding DNA: TGCGCCAGCAGCCAAGAATGGCACAATGAGCAGTTCTTC. This sequence encodes CASSQEWHNEQFF.

This clonotype was seen a few times. Here the CDR3 DNA reads TGTGCCACCAGCAGAGATTGGTCTAGCGGGGACAATGAGCAGTTCTTC. It codes for CATSRDWSSGDNEQFF. The rearrangement links TRBV15 to TRBJ2-1, with 9 bases identical to TRBD2. Trimming cost V 0 bases and J 5 bases; bases outside gene matches: 5. Germline V gene sequence: CDR1 LNHNV, CDR2 YYDKDF (reference sequence). This CDR3 has 16 residues.

This clonotype was seen more than once but under ten times. The gene calls are TRBV5-1 and TRBJ1-1, with D uncertain. V was shortened by 3 bases and J by 1 base, with 22 bases between the two germline ends. The germline V gene has CDR1 SGHRS and CDR2 YFSETQ. This CDR3 comprises 18 residues. The CDR3 sequence is CASSSVPPERLGNTEAFF. The CDR3 DNA follows: TGCGCCAGCAGCTCTGTCCCACCCGAGAGGTTGGGGAACACTGAAGCTTTCTTT.

This clonotype was seen many times. V gene TRBV6-5 combines with J gene TRBJ2-2; D possibly matches TRBD1 or TRBD2 (5 bases each). Germline V gives CDR1 MNHEY, CDR2 SVGAGI. Trimming took 2 bases from V and 4 from J, leaving 11 bases between them. This CDR3 region has 15 residues. CDR3 amino acids: CASSYNGGATGELFF. DNA for the CDR3: TGTGCCAGCAGTTACAATGGGGGTGCCACCGGGGAGCTGTTTTTT.

The chain links TRBV10-3 to TRBJ2-7; D is perhaps TRBD1 (5 bases). Germline-derived CDR1 and CDR2 are ENHRY and SYGVKD. V lost 1 base and J lost 2, with 12 bases in between. This CDR3 is built from 15 residues. CDR3 coding DNA: TGTGCCATCAGTGAGTTTGTCCAGGGAACCTACGAGCAGTACGTC. It translates to CAISEFVQGTYEQYV.

This clonotype has only a few counts. The chain carries TRBV11-1 and TRBJ2-5; maybe TRBD1 (5 bases). The germline CDR1 and CDR2 sequences are SGHAT and FQDESV (reference sequence). V lost 6 bases and J 3 bases, leaving 11 bases between the germline ends. This CDR3 has 13 residues. The chain's CDR3 is CASSTEGEETQYF. CDR3 DNA: TGTGCCAGCAGTACAGAAGGGGAAGAGACCCAGTACTTC.

The CDR3 DNA reads as TGTGCCAGCAGTCAAGACAGTCACAATGAGCAGTTCTTC. Amino acids: CASSQDSHNEQFF. J is TRBJ2-1 and V is TRBV6-6; possible D gene TRBD1, 5 bases. V was pared by 5 bases and J by 5 bases, with 10 bases between. CDR3 length equals 13 residues. Germline V lookup: CDR1 MNHNY, CDR2 SVGAGI (reference sequence).

In its sample, this clonotype was seen a few times. The chain links TRBV18 to TRBJ2-7; D call uncertain. Per the germline V gene, CDR1 is KGHSH and CDR2 is LQKENI. With 3 bases removed from V and 2 bases from J, the gap between germline ends came to 8 bases. This CDR3 has 13 amino acids. This CDR3 reads CASSPPEAYEQYV. The CDR3 DNA follows: TGTGCCAGCTCACCTCCTGAGGCCTACGAGCAGTACGTC.

This clonotype was counted at least ten times. CDR3 nucleotide sequence: TGCGCCAGCAGCCAAGTGGGGACAGGGGAAGCTGCGGCCGAAGCTTTCTTT. It translates to CASSQVGTGEAAAEAFF. The chain employs TRBV4-1 and TRBJ1-1; 10 positions match TRBD1. V was clipped by 1 base and J by 8 bases; unmatched bases: 13. The CDR3 is 17 amino acids. Germline-derived CDR1 and CDR2 are MGHRA and YSYEKL.

This clonotype was counted between two and nine times. V usage is TRBV20-1 and J usage is TRBJ1-6; possibly TRBD1 for D (5 bases). The CDR3 covers 14 residues. The ends were cut back, 5 bases at V and 5 bases at J, with 13 bases in the middle. The germline V gene has CDR1 DFQATT and CDR2 SNEGSKA (reference sequence). CDR3 sequence: CSARATVDNSPLHF. The CDR3 bases are TGCAGTGCTCGCGCGACAGTCGATAATTCACCCCTCCACTTT.

This clonotype has a single count. The rearrangement uses TRBV11-2 and TRBJ2-2; tentatively, D is TRBD2 (5 bases). CDR1 is SGHAT, CDR2 FQNNGV, per germline. With 8 bases removed from V and 1 base from J, the gap between germline ends came to 8 bases. This CDR3 comprises 13 residues. The CDR3 reads CASFGRNTGELFF. DNA for the CDR3: TGTGCCAGCTTTGGGAGGAACACCGGGGAGCTGTTTTTT.

Ten or more counts support this clonotype. The V and J genes are TRBV27 and TRBJ2-7; 10 bases fit TRBD1. V lost 8 bases to trimming and J lost 7 bases; unmatched junction nucleotides: 11. The CDR3 has 14 residues. Germline V CDR1 and CDR2: MNHEY, SMNVEV (reference sequence). CDR3 region: CASLTGQGVEEQYV. DNA of the CDR3: TGTGCCAGCCTAACCGGACAGGGGGTTGAAGAGCAGTACGTC.

The CDR3 DNA follows: TGCGCCAGCAGCCAAGCTTTGGACGAAGACTACGAGCAGTACTTC. Translation: CASSQALDEDYEQYF. V and J are TRBV4-3 and TRBJ2-7, with unresolved D. This CDR3 contains 15 residues. Trimming shortened V by 1 base and J by 3 bases, and 13 bases separated the two germline ends. Germline V gene lookup returns CDR1 LGHNA and CDR2 YSLEER.

The rearrangement uses TRBV10-3 and TRBJ1-1, with 10 bases that match TRBD1. The J segment lost 1 base and the V segment lost 8 bases, leaving 4 bases of the junction unmatched. Germline V lookup: CDR1 ENHRY, CDR2 SYGVKD. This CDR3 comprises 14 residues. The CDR3 sequence is CAIGQGGGNTEAFF. In nucleotides, the CDR3 is TGTGCCATCGGACAGGGGGGCGGGAACACTGAAGCTTTCTTT.

The chain links TRBV6-2 or TRBV6-3 to TRBJ1-5; D might be TRBD1 (5 bases). CDR1 is MNHEY and CDR2 is SVGEGT in the germline V gene. V lost 1 base to trimming and J lost 3 bases, with 16 bases between them. This CDR3 has 17 residues. The CDR3 DNA is TGTGCCAGCAGTTACTTTGGGGCGCTCAGGGACAATCAGCCCCAGCATTTT. It translates to CASSYFGALRDNQPQHF.

J is TRBJ1-2 and V is TRBV25-1, with D perhaps matching TRBD1 (5 bases). Trimming stripped 8 bases from V and 2 bases from J, with 15 bases between. This CDR3 spans 14 amino acids. Germline V CDR1 and CDR2: MGHDK, SYGVNS. The CDR3 DNA reads as TGTGCCAGCGGGCGGGGCCCTTCGAACTATGGCTACACCTTC. Its translation: CASGRGPSNYGYTF.

This rearrangement joins TRBV12-3 or TRBV12-4 to TRBJ2-3; perhaps TRBD1 as D (6 bases). The CDR3 runs to 15 residues. Trimming took off 6 bases at V and 0 bases at J, with 13 bases between the two ends. In nucleotides, the CDR3 is TGTGCCAGCAGCCAACAGGGAGCTAGCACAGATACGCAGTATTTT. This gives the protein CASSQQGASTDTQYF.

This chain joins TRBV14 and TRBJ2-3; D possibly corresponds to TRBD2 (5 bases). Trimming left V 0 bases short and J 6 bases short, with 16 bases between. The germline gives CDR1 SGHDN, CDR2 FVKESK. The CDR3 has 16 residues. CDR3 protein: CASSQDVGLAVDTQYF. CDR3 DNA: TGTGCCAGCAGCCAAGATGTAGGACTGGCTGTGGATACGCAGTATTTT.

This chain connects TRBV5-1 to TRBJ1-1; the match to TRBD1 covers 8 bases. Trimming cost V 3 bases and J 0 bases; bases outside gene matches: 4. CDR1 is SGHRS, CDR2 YFSETQ, per germline. The CDR3 has 15 amino acids. The CDR3 bases are TGCGCCAGCAGCTGGACAGGGCCGGTGAACACTGAAGCTTTCTTT. It specifies CASSWTGPVNTEAFF.

This clonotype has a count of ten or more. The chain links TRBV7-2 to TRBJ1-5; D is unclear. V was pared by 2 bases and J by 0 bases, with 8 bases between. CDR1 and CDR2 from the germline V gene are SGHTA and FQGNSA. The CDR3 has 15 residues. Written as DNA, the CDR3 is TGTGCCAGCAGCTTACAGGTGGATAGCAATCAGCCCCAGCATTTT. Translated: CASSLQVDSNQPQHF.

This clonotype came up a few times. The chain is built from TRBV6-5 and TRBJ2-5; 7 bases are shared with TRBD2. CDR1 and CDR2 (germline): MNHEY, SVGAGI. This CDR3 is built from 14 residues. Trimming took 6 bases from V and 4 from J; bases not matched to a gene: 8. The CDR3, as DNA: TGTGCCAGCAGCCTATCTAAGCGGGGAGAGACCCAGTACTTC. Translated, it gives CASSLSKRGETQYF.

The chain is built from TRBV25-1 and TRBJ2-7; D perhaps matches TRBD2 (5 bases). Per germline, CDR1 MGHDK and CDR2 SYGVNS. The CDR3 is 11 amino acids. The CDR3 loop reads CVSSGFGEQYF. Written as DNA, the CDR3 is TGTGTCAGTTCGGGGTTTGGCGAGCAGTACTTC.

This clonotype has a count of ten or more. The rearrangement joins TRBV20-1 to TRBJ1-5; D is possibly TRBD1 (6 bases). Germline V gives CDR1 DFQATT, CDR2 SNEGSKA (reference sequence). V was shortened by 6 bases and J by 3 bases, with 18 bases between the two germline ends. The CDR3 contains 15 residues. The CDR3 reads CSAHYGGGVNQPQHF. In nucleotides, the CDR3 is TGCAGTGCGCACTACGGGGGCGGCGTCAATCAGCCCCAGCATTTT.

The V call is TRBV12-3 or TRBV12-4, the J call TRBJ1-6, with 8 nucleotides matching TRBD1. The CDR3 length is 16 residues. V dropped 5 bases and J dropped 8; count of bases not matched to a gene: 11. For the CDR3, the DNA is TGTGCCAGCAGTCGAGGGACAGGAGTAAACGATTCACCCCTCCACTTT. Its protein is CASSRGTGVNDSPLHF.

The V and J genes are TRBV25-1 and TRBJ2-4, with no clear D. This CDR3 spans 13 amino acids. Germline CDR1 MGHDK, CDR2 SYGVNS. The ends were cut back, 1 base at V and 7 bases at J, with 8 bases in the middle. Here the CDR3 DNA reads TGTGCCAGCAGTGAATTCGCGACGAACATTCAGTACTTC. This translates into CASSEFATNIQYF. The full variable domain, with the rest looked up from reference TRBV25-1 and TRBJ2-4, is EADIYQTPRYLVIGTGKKITLECSQTMGHDKMYWYQQDPGMELHLIHYSYGVNSTEKGDLSSESTVSRIRTEHFPLTLESARPSHTSQYLCASSEFATNIQYFGAGTRLSVL.

The rearrangement joins TRBV11-2 to TRBJ1-2; no definite D call. Germline V gives CDR1 SGHAT, CDR2 FQNNGV. The CDR3 is 13 amino acids. Trimming cost V 5 bases and J 7 bases, with 14 bases left between them. CDR3 loop: CASSPIRTFGYTF. The CDR3 region has the DNA TGTGCCAGCAGCCCAATCAGGACGTTTGGCTACACCTTC.

Only a few counts were recorded for this clonotype. The V call is TRBV6-5, the J call TRBJ2-1; D ambiguous. This CDR3 comprises 15 residues. V lost 4 bases and J 5 bases, leaving 15 bases between the germline ends. Germline lookup yields CDR1 MNHEY and CDR2 SVGAGI. CDR3 DNA: TGTGCCAGCAGTTTGCCTAGTCGTGGGCACAATGAGCAGTTCTTC. This encodes CASSLPSRGHNEQFF.

This clonotype was detected many times. The chain has TRBV12-3 or TRBV12-4 and TRBJ2-7; D is unclear. The CDR3 runs 17 residues. V shed 1 base and J shed 2 bases, with 18 bases lying between them. The CDR3 DNA follows: TGTGCCAGCAGTTTAGTCCCGACCCTCTACTCTACCTACGAGCAGTACGTC. As protein: CASSLVPTLYSTYEQYV.

The chain employs TRBV29-1 and TRBJ1-1; TRBD1 might be the D (6 bases). Per the germline V gene, CDR1 is SQVTM and CDR2 is ANQGSEA. V lost 0 bases to trimming and J lost 2 bases, with 19 bases between them. This CDR3 has 17 residues. The CDR3 loop is CSVEDILLGTLNTEAFF. The CDR3 DNA follows: TGCAGCGTTGAAGACATACTTCTCGGGACACTTAACACTGAAGCTTTCTTT. The full variable domain, rest sourced from reference TRBV29-1 and TRBJ1-1, is SAVISQKPSRDICQRGTSLTIQCQVDSQVTMMFWYRQQPGQSLTLIATANQGSEATYESGFVIDKFPISRPNLTFSTLTVSNMSPEDSSIYLCSVEDILLGTLNTEAFFGQGTRLTVV.

This clonotype was detected many times. The chain combines TRBV4-3 with TRBJ2-1, with D perhaps matching TRBD2 (5 bases). Looked up from germline, CDR1 is LGHNA and CDR2 is YSLEER. The CDR3 is 15 amino acids. Trimming stripped 0 bases from V and 8 bases from J, with 14 bases between. The CDR3 DNA reads as TGCGCCAGCAGCCAAGAAGGAGGAAAGTGGTATGAGCAGTTCTTC. This codes for CASSQEGGKWYEQFF.

This clonotype was seen a few times. The chain recombines TRBV28 with TRBJ1-6; D perhaps matches TRBD1 (5 bases). Germline lookup yields CDR1 MDHEN and CDR2 SYDVKM. The V and J ends lost 4 bases and 0 bases respectively, with 13 bases between them. CDR3 length: 17 amino acids. CDR3 protein: CASSWDRPVSYNSPLHF. CDR3 DNA sequence: TGTGCCAGCAGTTGGGACCGCCCGGTCTCCTATAATTCACCCCTCCACTTT.

The chain recombines TRBV5-5 with TRBJ2-3; TRBD2 matches 7 bases. CDR3 length: 17 amino acids. The junction had 13 bases not matched to a gene; V was cut back by 3 bases and J by 3 bases. In germline, CDR1 is SGHKS, CDR2 YYEKEE (reference sequence). CDR3 nucleotides: TGTGCCAGCAGCTCCCCAGCTGGCGGGGGAGCAACAGATACGCAGTATTTT. This translates into CASSSPAGGGATDTQYF.